This T cell receptor beta chain comes out of a study of control samples from healthy donors and cancer patients. Sequenced by immunoSEQ multiplex PCR; TCRdb stores in-frame clones only, minus some. Among some 150,000 clones listed, 80% to 95% were seen once. Deletions cut 7 bases from V and 5 bases from J, with 15 bases between. Germline CDR1 is SQVTM and CDR2 is ANQGSEA. There are 12 residues in the CDR3. Sequencing was performed on blood. The chain employs TRBV29-1 and TRBJ2-7, with D tentatively TRBD2 (6 bases). The receptor was derived from a man aged 25 to 40 in good health. CDR3 nucleotide sequence: TGCAGCGCATACGGAGGGGTCGACGAGCAGTACTTC. Translation gives CSAYGGVDEQYF.